This TCR beta chain is drawn from a study of blood T cell repertoires in COVID-19. Study in general: The United States, Italy and Spain were the sources of the acute and convalescent COVID-19 samples. The analysed material was cDNA or gDNA that came from T cells, B-cell-depleted T cells, or PBMCs.

The CDR3 is 16 residues long. Germline CDR1 and CDR2: LNHNV and YYDKDF (reference sequence). V was shortened by 2 bases and J by 4 bases, with 15 bases between the two germline ends. Original processing notes: Amplifying reference gene primers gave estimates of nucleated cell counts. The data were produced by immunoSEQ multiplex PCR, yet TCRdb's version contains in-frame clones alone and is incomplete. V and J calls and clone size are given by that table; D and trimming were obtained from the DNA. The repertoire consists of some 120,000 clones, with about 81% occurring once and the leading ten covering roughly 7.9%.

The rearrangement joins TRBV15 to TRBJ2-1; D perhaps matches TRBD1 (5 bases). This TCR came from a man aged 65 to 79 with acute or convalescent COVID-19. Material: peripheral blood. For the CDR3, the DNA is TGTGCCACCAGCAGAAGCTTGACAGACCAATACAATGAGCAGTTCTTC. It yields the protein CATSRSLTDQYNEQFF.